This record covers a single TCR beta chain. Antigen unknown. Germline V gene lookup returns CDR1 SNHLY and CDR2 FYNNEI. CDR3 length equals 14 residues. V was clipped by 3 bases and J by 5 bases, with 13 bases between them. The data were taken from a study of blood T cell dynamics during melanoma immunotherapy. Across the study: Metastatic melanoma patients received first-line pembrolizumab or nivolumab plus ipilimumab. Findings and caveats of the study: Clones driving repertoire changes may be melanoma-specific or general immune activation.

Indicated time point: pre-treatment baseline. Method: immunoSEQ multiplex PCR; TCRdb's copy keeps in-frame clones and lacks some. The sample lists about 5,900 clones; 80% to 90% were seen once. The TCR comes from a human donor with melanoma. V is TRBV2 and J is TRBJ2-5; perhaps D is TRBD1 or TRBD2 (6 bases each). This sample comprised blood, obtained from a patient treated with checkpoint blockade. The CDR3 here is CASSDGGRWETQYF. CDR3 DNA: TGTGCCAGCAGTGATGGGGGGCGCTGGGAGACCCAGTACTTC. The whole variable domain, filled in from reference TRBV2 and TRBJ2-5, reads EPEVTQTPSHQVTQMGQEVILRCVPISNHLYFYWYRQILGQKVEFLVSFYNNEISEKSEIFDDQFSVERPDGSNFTLKIRSTKLEDSAMYFCASSDGGRWETQYFGPGTRLLVL.